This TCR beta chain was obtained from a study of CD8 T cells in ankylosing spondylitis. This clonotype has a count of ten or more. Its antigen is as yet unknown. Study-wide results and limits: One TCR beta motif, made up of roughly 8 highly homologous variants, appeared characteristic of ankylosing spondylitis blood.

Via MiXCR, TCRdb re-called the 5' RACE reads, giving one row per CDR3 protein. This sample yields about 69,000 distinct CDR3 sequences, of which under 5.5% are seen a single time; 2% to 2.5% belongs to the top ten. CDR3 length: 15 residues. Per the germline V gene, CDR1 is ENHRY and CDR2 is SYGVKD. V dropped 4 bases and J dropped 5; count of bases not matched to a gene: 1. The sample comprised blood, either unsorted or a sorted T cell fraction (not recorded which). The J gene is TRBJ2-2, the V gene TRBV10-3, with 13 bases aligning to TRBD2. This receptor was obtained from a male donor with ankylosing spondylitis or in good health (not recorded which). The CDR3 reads CAISGTSGGTGELFF. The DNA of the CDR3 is TGTGCCATCAGTGGGACTAGCGGGGGAACCGGGGAGCTGTTTTTT.